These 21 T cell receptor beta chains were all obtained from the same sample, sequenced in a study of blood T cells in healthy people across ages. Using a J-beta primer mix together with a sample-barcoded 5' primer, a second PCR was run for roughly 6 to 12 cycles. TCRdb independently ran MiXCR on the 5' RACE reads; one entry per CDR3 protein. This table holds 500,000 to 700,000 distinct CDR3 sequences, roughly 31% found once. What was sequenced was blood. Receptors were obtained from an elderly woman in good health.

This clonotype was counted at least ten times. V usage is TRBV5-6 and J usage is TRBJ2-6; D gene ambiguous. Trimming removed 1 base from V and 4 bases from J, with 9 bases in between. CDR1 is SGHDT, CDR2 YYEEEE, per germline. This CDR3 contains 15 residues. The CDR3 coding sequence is TGTGCCAGCAGCTTGAGTGGGGTCGGGGCCAACGTCCTGACTTTC. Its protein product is CASSLSGVGANVLTF.

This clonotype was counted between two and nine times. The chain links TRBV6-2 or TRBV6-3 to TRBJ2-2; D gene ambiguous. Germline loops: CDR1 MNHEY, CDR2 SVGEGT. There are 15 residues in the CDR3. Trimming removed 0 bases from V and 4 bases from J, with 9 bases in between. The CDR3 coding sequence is TGTGCCAGCAGTTACTCGACATTAACCACCGGGGAGCTGTTTTTT. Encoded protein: CASSYSTLTTGELFF.

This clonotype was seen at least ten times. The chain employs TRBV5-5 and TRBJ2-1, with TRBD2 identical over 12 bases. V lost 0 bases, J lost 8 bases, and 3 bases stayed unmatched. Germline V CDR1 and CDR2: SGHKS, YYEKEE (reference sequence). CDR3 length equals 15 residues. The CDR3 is CASSLVLAGGYEQFF. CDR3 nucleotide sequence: TGTGCCAGCAGCTTGGTGCTAGCGGGGGGGTATGAGCAGTTCTTC. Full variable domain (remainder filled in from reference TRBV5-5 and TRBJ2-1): DAGVTQSPTHLIKTRGQQVTLRCSPISGHKSVSWYQQVLGQGPQFIFQYYEKEERGRGNFPDRFSARQFPNYSSELNVNALLLGDSALYLCASSLVLAGGYEQFFGPGTRLTVL.

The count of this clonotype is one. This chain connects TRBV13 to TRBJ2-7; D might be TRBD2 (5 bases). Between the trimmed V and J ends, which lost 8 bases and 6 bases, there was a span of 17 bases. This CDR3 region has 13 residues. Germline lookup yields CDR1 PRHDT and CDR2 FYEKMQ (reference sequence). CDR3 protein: CASSAGSPGEQYF. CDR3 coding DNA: TGTGCCAGCTCGGCGGGCAGTCCAGGCGAGCAGTACTTC.

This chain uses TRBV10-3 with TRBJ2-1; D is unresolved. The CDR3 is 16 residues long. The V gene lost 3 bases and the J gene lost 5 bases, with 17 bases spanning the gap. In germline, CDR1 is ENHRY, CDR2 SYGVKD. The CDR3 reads CAISDPRKESNNEQFF. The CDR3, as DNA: TGTGCCATCAGTGATCCGAGAAAGGAGAGCAACAATGAGCAGTTCTTC.

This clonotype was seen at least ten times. CDR3 in amino acids: CSAVGRRIAGGQDTQYF. The CDR3 coding sequence is TGCAGTGCTGTAGGTCGGAGGATAGCGGGGGGGCAAGATACGCAGTATTTT. The V and J genes are TRBV20-1 and TRBJ2-3; 11 positions match TRBD2. Germline V gene lookup returns CDR1 DFQATT and CDR2 SNEGSKA (reference sequence). Trimming at V came to 5 bases and at J to 5 bases, leaving 15 bases not matched to a gene. The CDR3 covers 17 residues.

The CDR3 reads CASSLATSASGEQYF. The CDR3, as DNA: TGCGCCAGCAGCTTGGCCACTAGCGCTAGCGGGGAGCAGTACTTC. The chain joins TRBV5-1 to TRBJ2-5; 9 bases fit TRBD2. The CDR3 has 15 amino acids. V dropped 0 bases and J dropped 11; count of bases not matched to a gene: 11. In germline, CDR1 is SGHRS, CDR2 YFSETQ.

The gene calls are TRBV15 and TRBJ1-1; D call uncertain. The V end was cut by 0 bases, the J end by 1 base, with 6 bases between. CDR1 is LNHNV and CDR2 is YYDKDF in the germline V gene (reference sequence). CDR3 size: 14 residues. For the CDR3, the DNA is TGTGCCACCAGCAGAGATAAAGGGAACACTGAAGCTTTCTTT. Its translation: CATSRDKGNTEAFF.

CDR3 nucleotides: TGTGCCATCAGTGATCCACGGGACAGGGGGGCTAGCGGAGCTTACAATGAGCAGTTCTTC. Its protein product is CAISDPRDRGASGAYNEQFF. The chain joins TRBV10-3 to TRBJ2-1, with 11 bases lining up with TRBD1. Germline CDR1 and CDR2: ENHRY and SYGVKD. The V and J ends lost 3 bases and 4 bases, in that order; junction bases with no gene match: 17. This CDR3 comprises 20 residues.

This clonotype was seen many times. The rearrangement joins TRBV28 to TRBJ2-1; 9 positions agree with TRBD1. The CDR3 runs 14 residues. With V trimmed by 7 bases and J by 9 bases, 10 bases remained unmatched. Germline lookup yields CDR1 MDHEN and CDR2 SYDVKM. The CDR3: CASIQGARVGEQFF. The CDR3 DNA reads TGTGCCAGCATACAGGGGGCGCGGGTTGGTGAGCAGTTCTTC.

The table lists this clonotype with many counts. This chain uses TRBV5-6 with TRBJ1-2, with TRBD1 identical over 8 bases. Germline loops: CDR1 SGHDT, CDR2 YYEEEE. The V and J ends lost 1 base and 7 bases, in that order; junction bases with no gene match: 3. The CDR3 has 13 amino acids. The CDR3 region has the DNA TGTGCCAGCAGCTTGCCAGGGGGCGGTGGCTACACCTTC. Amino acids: CASSLPGGGGYTF.

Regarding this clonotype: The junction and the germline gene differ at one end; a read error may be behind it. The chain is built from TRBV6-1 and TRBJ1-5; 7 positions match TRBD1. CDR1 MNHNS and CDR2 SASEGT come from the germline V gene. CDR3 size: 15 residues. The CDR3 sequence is CASGGGEDSNQPQHF. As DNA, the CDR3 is TGCGCCAGCGGAGGGGGCGAAGATAGCAATCAGCCCCAGCATTTT.

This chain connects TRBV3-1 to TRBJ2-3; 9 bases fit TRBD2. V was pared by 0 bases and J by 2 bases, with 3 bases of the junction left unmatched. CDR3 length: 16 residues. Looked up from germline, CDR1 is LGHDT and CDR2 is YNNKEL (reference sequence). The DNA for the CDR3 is TGTGCCAGCAGCCAAGACCGCGGGGGGGCCACAGATACGCAGTATTTT. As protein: CASSQDRGGATDTQYF.

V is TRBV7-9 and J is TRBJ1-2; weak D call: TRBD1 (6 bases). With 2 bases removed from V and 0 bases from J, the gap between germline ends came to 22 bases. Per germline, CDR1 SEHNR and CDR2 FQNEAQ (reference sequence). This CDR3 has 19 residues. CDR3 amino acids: CASSLLGGFQGIANYGYTF. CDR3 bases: TGTGCCAGCAGCTTACTTGGCGGGTTTCAGGGGATAGCTAACTATGGCTACACCTTC.

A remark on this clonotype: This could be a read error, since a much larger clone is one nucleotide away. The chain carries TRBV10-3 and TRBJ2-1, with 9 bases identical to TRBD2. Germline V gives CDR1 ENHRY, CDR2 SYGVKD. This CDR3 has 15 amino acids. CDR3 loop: CVISEGGGAGNEQFF. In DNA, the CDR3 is TGTGTCATCAGTGAAGGCGGGGGGGCAGGCAATGAGCAGTTCTTC.

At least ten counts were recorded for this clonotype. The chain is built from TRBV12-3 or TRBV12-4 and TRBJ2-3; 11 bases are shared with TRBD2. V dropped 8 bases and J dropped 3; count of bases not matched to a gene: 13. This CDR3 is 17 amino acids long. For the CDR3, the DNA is TGTGCCAGCGACCAGCTAGCGGGAGGCTTATATACAGATACGCAGTATTTT. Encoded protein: CASDQLAGGLYTDTQYF.

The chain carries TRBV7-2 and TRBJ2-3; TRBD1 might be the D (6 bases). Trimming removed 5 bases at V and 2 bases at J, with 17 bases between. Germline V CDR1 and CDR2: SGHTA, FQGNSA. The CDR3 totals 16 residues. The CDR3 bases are TGTGCCAGCAGCCAAGAGGCAGGGGTCAACACAGATACGCAGTATTTT. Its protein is CASSQEAGVNTDTQYF.

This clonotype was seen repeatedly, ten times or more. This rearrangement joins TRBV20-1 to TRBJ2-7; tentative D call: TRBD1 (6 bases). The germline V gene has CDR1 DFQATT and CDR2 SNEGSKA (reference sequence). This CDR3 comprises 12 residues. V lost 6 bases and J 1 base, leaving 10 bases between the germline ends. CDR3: CSAIQGSYEQYF. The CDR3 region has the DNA TGCAGTGCCATACAGGGTTCCTACGAGCAGTACTTC.

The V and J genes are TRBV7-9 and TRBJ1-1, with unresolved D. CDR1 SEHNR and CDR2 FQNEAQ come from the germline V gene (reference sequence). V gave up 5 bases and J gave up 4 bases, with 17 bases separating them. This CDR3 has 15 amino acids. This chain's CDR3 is CASSLPPVGSTEAFF. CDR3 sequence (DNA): TGTGCCAGCAGCCTTCCCCCGGTAGGGAGCACTGAAGCTTTCTTT.

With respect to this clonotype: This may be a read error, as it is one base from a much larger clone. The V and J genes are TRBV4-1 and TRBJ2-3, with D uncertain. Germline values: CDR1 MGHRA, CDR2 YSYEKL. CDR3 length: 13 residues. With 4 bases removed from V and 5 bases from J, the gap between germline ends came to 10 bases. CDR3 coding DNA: TGCGCCAGCAGCCGAGATGGGAAAGATACGCAGTATTTT. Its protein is CASSRDGKDTQYF.

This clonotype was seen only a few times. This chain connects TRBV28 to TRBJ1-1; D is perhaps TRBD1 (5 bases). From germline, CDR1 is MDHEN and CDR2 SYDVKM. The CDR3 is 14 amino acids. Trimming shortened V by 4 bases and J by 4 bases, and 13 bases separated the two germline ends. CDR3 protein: CASSSGGTATEAFF. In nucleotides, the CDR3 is TGTGCCAGCAGTTCAGGCGGGACGGCCACTGAAGCTTTCTTT.